The 28 T cell receptor beta chains listed next were all sequenced from one sample in a study of T-cell reconstitution after alpha-beta-depleted transplantation in children. Unique molecular identifiers were incorporated when the TCRbeta library was constructed. TCRdb re-derived calls from the PCR reads in MiXCR, one entry per CDR3 protein. The sample has fewer than 700,000 distinct CDR3 sequences; roughly 23% are singletons. Sequencing was performed on PBMCs, mostly from graft donor cells, taken 360 days after TCRalphabeta/CD19-depleted stem cell transplant. These receptors came from a boy under three years old who had a stem cell transplant for acute myeloid leukemia, so the T cells may come from the graft donor.

About this clonotype: The junction shows a germline mismatch at one end, possibly a read error. The chain employs TRBV12-3 or TRBV12-4 and TRBJ2-1; D may match TRBD1 or TRBD2 (5 bases each). This CDR3 has 9 amino acids. CDR3 nucleotide sequence: TGTGCCACACATTTGAGGGGACTCTTC. Translated: CATHLRGLF.

This sequence joins TRBV5-1 and TRBJ1-1; tentatively, D is TRBD1 (5 bases). CDR1 SGHRS and CDR2 YFSETQ come from the germline V gene. This CDR3 is built from 15 residues. V was clipped by 1 base and J by 5 bases, with 15 bases between them. The CDR3 protein is CASSLSRGFGTEAFF. CDR3 DNA: TGCGCCAGCAGCTTGTCGCGGGGCTTCGGAACTGAAGCTTTCTTT.

V and J are TRBV5-1 and TRBJ2-3; weak D call: TRBD2 (5 bases). Germline CDR1 is SGHRS and CDR2 is YFSETQ. Trimming shortened V by 4 bases and J by 6 bases, and 15 bases separated the two germline ends. The CDR3 loop spans 14 amino acids. DNA of the CDR3: TGCGCCAGCAGCCTCCGGGAATTCCCCGATACGCAGTATTTT. Amino acids: CASSLREFPDTQYF.

A few counts support this clonotype. The genes are TRBV7-2 and TRBJ1-6; 8 nucleotides agree with TRBD1. J gave up 14 bases and V 4 bases, and 16 bases lay outside the gene matches. From germline, CDR1 is SGHTA and CDR2 FQGNSA. This CDR3 spans 16 amino acids. CDR3 sequence (DNA): TGTGCCAGCAGCTCTCAGGGGGCCACTTTGATTCAAGCCCTCCACTTT. Amino acids: CASSSQGATLIQALHF.

This clonotype showed up many times. The chain joins TRBV7-3 to TRBJ1-1; no definite D call. Trimming took 2 bases from V and 1 from J, leaving 8 bases between them. Germline CDR1 and CDR2: SGHTA and FQGTGA. The CDR3 length is 14 residues. CDR3: CASSLEGANTEAFF. In nucleotides, the CDR3 is TGTGCCAGCAGCTTAGAGGGAGCGAACACTGAAGCTTTCTTT.

This clonotype appeared a few times. The rearrangement uses TRBV5-1 and TRBJ1-6; TRBD1 aligns across 9 bases. V lost 3 bases to trimming and J lost 9 bases; unmatched junction nucleotides: 4. The CDR3 has 14 amino acids. Germline V gene data show CDR1 as SGHRS and CDR2 as YFSETQ. The chain's CDR3 is CASSSQGASSPLHF. Written as DNA, the CDR3 is TGCGCCAGCAGCTCACAGGGGGCGAGTTCACCCCTCCACTTT.

V usage is TRBV24-1 and J usage is TRBJ2-1; 7 bases line up with TRBD1. The CDR3 extends over 16 amino acids. V was pared by 1 base and J by 1 base, with 3 bases of the junction left unmatched. The germline V gene has CDR1 KGHDR and CDR2 SFDVKD. CDR3 DNA: TGTGCCACCAGTGATTTTACAGGGGAATCCTACAATGAGCAGTTCTTC. This translates into CATSDFTGESYNEQFF.

The chain has TRBV5-5 and TRBJ2-3; D not certain. The CDR3 loop spans 14 amino acids. Germline loops: CDR1 SGHKS, CDR2 YYEKEE (reference sequence). V lost 4 bases and J 3 bases, leaving 12 bases between the germline ends. Here the CDR3 reads CASSQRPATDTQYF. CDR3 sequence (DNA): TGTGCCAGCAGCCAGAGGCCAGCAACAGATACGCAGTATTTT.

At least ten counts were recorded for this clonotype. V is TRBV12-3 or TRBV12-4 and J is TRBJ1-2; possibly TRBD1 for D (6 bases). With 6 bases removed from V and 8 bases from J, the gap between germline ends came to 19 bases. The CDR3 contains 14 residues. The CDR3 region is CASSSGQKGSGYTF. Here the CDR3 DNA reads TGTGCCAGCAGCTCAGGACAGAAGGGATCGGGCTACACCTTC.

In this sample, this clonotype turned up a few times. The chain is built from TRBV19 and TRBJ2-1, with 9 nucleotides matching TRBD2. V lost 7 bases and J lost 9; bases outside the gene matches: 10. CDR1 LNHDA and CDR2 SQIVND come from the germline V gene (reference sequence). The CDR3 totals 14 residues. The CDR3 reads CASNERGAGSEQFF. The CDR3 DNA reads as TGTGCCAGTAATGAGCGGGGGGCCGGGAGTGAGCAGTTCTTC.

The CDR3 nucleotides read TGTGCCAGCAGCCCGGGACAGGGGTGGGAGGGACCCCAGCATTTT. It yields the protein CASSPGQGWEGPQHF. This chain connects TRBV11-2 to TRBJ1-5; 10 nucleotides agree with TRBD1. This CDR3 contains 15 residues. J was trimmed by 10 bases and V by 5 bases; bases with no gene match: 11. Germline V gene data show CDR1 as SGHAT and CDR2 as FQNNGV. The full variable domain, completed using reference TRBV11-2 and TRBJ1-5, is EAGVAQSPRYKIIEKRQSVAFWCNPISGHATLYWYQQILGQGPKLLIQFQNNGVVDDSQLPKDRFSAERLKGVDSTLKIQPAKLEDSAVYLCASSPGQGWEGPQHFGDGTRLSIL.

This clonotype showed up many times. The gene calls are TRBV5-5 and TRBJ2-1; no clear D. This CDR3 is built from 14 residues. CDR1 SGHKS and CDR2 YYEKEE come from the germline V gene (reference sequence). The germline V and J ends were trimmed by 7 bases and 2 bases, with 13 bases remaining between them. CDR3 DNA: TGTGCCAGCCGCGTGGACGGAGCCTACAATGAGCAGTTCTTC. The encoded protein is CASRVDGAYNEQFF.

This rearrangement joins TRBV20-1 to TRBJ1-4; no reliable D call. Trimming stripped 7 bases from V and 0 bases from J, with 18 bases between. The CDR3 runs to 16 residues. CDR1 is DFQATT and CDR2 is SNEGSKA in the germline V gene (reference sequence). The CDR3 DNA reads as TGCAGTGTCTACACAGTCAAGTATGCAACTAATGAAAAACTGTTTTTT. This gives the protein CSVYTVKYATNEKLFF.

This clonotype came up many times. The genes are TRBV12-3 or TRBV12-4 and TRBJ2-5; 13 bases are a match to TRBD2. The CDR3 has 17 amino acids. V was clipped by 5 bases and J by 4 bases; unmatched bases: 10. The CDR3 DNA follows: TGTGCCAGCAGTCCGAACCGACTAGCGGGGGGAGTAGAGACCCAGTACTTC. This translates into CASSPNRLAGGVETQYF.

This sequence joins TRBV6-5 and TRBJ2-7, with TRBD1 identical over 7 bases. The ends lost 0 bases at V and 2 bases at J; junction bases unmatched: 4. This CDR3 comprises 15 residues. Germline V gene data show CDR1 as MNHEY and CDR2 as SVGAGI. CDR3 sequence reads: CASSYSGQDPYEQYF. The CDR3 region has the DNA TGTGCCAGCAGTTACTCAGGACAGGACCCCTACGAGCAGTACTTC.

The J gene is TRBJ1-5, the V gene TRBV20-1; 7 bases align to TRBD1. CDR1 and CDR2 (germline): DFQATT, SNEGSKA (reference sequence). Unmatched junction bases numbered 6, after V lost 0 bases and J lost 4 bases. This CDR3 contains 15 residues. DNA for the CDR3: TGCAGTGCTAGAGATTATCAACAGGGGAATCAGCCCCAGCATTTT. Its protein is CSARDYQQGNQPQHF.

This clonotype appeared a few times. The CDR3 loop is CASTYAGRGNTEAFF. The CDR3 DNA reads TGTGCCAGCACCTACGCGGGGAGGGGAAACACTGAAGCTTTCTTT. This chain connects TRBV12-3 or TRBV12-4 to TRBJ1-1; tentatively, D is TRBD1 (5 bases). With 7 bases removed from V and 2 bases from J, the gap between germline ends came to 17 bases. There are 15 residues in the CDR3.

The chain joins TRBV5-1 to TRBJ1-1; maybe TRBD1 (6 bases). The CDR3 loop spans 15 amino acids. V shed 2 bases and J shed 1 base, with 12 bases lying between them. Germline assignment: CDR1 SGHRS and CDR2 YFSETQ. The DNA for the CDR3 is TGCGCCAGCAGCTTCCGGACAGACCCGAACACTGAAGCTTTCTTT. Amino acid sequence: CASSFRTDPNTEAFF.

This clonotype was counted many times. The DNA for the CDR3 is TGTGCCAGCAGCCCCGGAGTTAGTCCCTACGAGCAGTACGTC. It is translated as CASSPGVSPYEQYV. The chain couples TRBV7-9 to TRBJ2-7; D is uncertain. CDR1 is SEHNR, CDR2 FQNEAQ, per germline (reference sequence). Trimming left V 5 bases short and J 2 bases short, with 13 bases between. The CDR3 is 14 amino acids.

DNA for the CDR3: TGTGCCAGCAGGTTCACAGGGGGCGCAGACTATGGCTACACCTTC. It yields the protein CASRFTGGADYGYTF. This sequence joins TRBV12-3 or TRBV12-4 and TRBJ1-2; 9 bases are a match to TRBD1. Germline trimming cut 6 bases from V and 3 bases from J; bases unmatched to any gene: 8. The CDR3 consists of 15 residues.

This clonotype was recorded at least ten times. The rearrangement joins TRBV20-1 to TRBJ1-5; D ambiguous. Germline V gene sequence: CDR1 DFQATT, CDR2 SNEGSKA (reference sequence). Trimming removed 6 bases from V and 4 bases from J, with 13 bases in between. The CDR3 sequence is 13 residues long. CDR3: CSARPFGNQPQHF. In DNA form, the CDR3 reads TGCAGTGCCCGGCCCTTTGGTAATCAGCCCCAGCATTTT.

This clonotype came up many times. This sequence joins TRBV29-1 and TRBJ2-5, with TRBD1 identical over 9 bases. The J segment lost 1 base and the V segment lost 7 bases, leaving 10 bases of the junction unmatched. The CDR3 is made up of 15 amino acids. The germline gives CDR1 SQVTM, CDR2 ANQGSEA. CDR3 amino acids: CSGGRTGALQETQYF. Here the CDR3 DNA reads TGCAGCGGGGGCAGGACAGGGGCCCTCCAAGAGACCCAGTACTTC.

V usage is TRBV20-1 and J usage is TRBJ2-1; 8 positions agree with TRBD1. The CDR3 is 14 amino acids. After removal of 0 bases from V and 3 bases from J, the junction contained 1 base not matched to a gene. Germline V gene data show CDR1 as DFQATT and CDR2 as SNEGSKA (reference sequence). In DNA, the CDR3 is TGCAGTGCTAGAGATGGGACAGGCTACAATGAGCAGTTCTTC. Amino acid sequence: CSARDGTGYNEQFF.

This clonotype appeared a few times. This chain uses TRBV20-1 with TRBJ2-7; TRBD2 matches at 8 bases. V lost 3 bases, J lost 2 bases, and 6 bases stayed unmatched. Germline loops: CDR1 DFQATT, CDR2 SNEGSKA (reference sequence). The CDR3 is 14 amino acids. CDR3 loop: CSASAPGGTYEQYF. The CDR3 DNA reads as TGCAGTGCTAGTGCGCCGGGGGGGACCTACGAGCAGTACTTC.

The chain couples TRBV6-1 to TRBJ2-2; 8 bases align to TRBD2. Germline CDR1 reads MNHNS; CDR2 reads SASEGT. The CDR3 extends over 15 amino acids. With V trimmed by 6 bases and J by 3 bases, 6 bases remained unmatched. The CDR3 DNA sequence: TGTGCCAGCAGGCCGGGACTAGGATACACCGGGGAGCTGTTTTTT. It is translated as CASRPGLGYTGELFF.

The V gene is TRBV5-8, the J gene TRBJ2-7; D is uncertain. This CDR3 has 15 amino acids. In germline, CDR1 is SGHTS, CDR2 YDEGEE. Trimming pared 7 bases from V and 2 bases from J, leaving 19 bases between. CDR3 region: CASVKRSSQTYEQYV. The CDR3 DNA follows: TGTGCCAGCGTCAAACGCTCGAGCCAAACCTACGAGCAGTACGTC.

The J gene is TRBJ1-1, the V gene TRBV6-1; 9 nucleotides agree with TRBD1. V shed 4 bases and J 7 bases; nucleotides not matched to a gene: 7. This CDR3 has 14 residues. Germline CDR1 and CDR2: MNHNS and SASEGT. The CDR3 protein is CASSAQTGGDEAFF. CDR3 coding DNA: TGTGCCAGCAGTGCTCAAACAGGGGGCGATGAAGCTTTCTTT.

This clonotype was seen more than once but under ten times. The CDR3 DNA reads TGTGCCACCAACGGAGGGGGAAGTGGGGCCAACGTCCTGACTTTC. This sequence encodes CATNGGGSGANVLTF. The V and J genes are TRBV6-1 and TRBJ2-6, with D possibly called TRBD1 or TRBD2 (6 bases each). The CDR3 covers 15 residues. V was trimmed by 10 bases and J by 3 bases, leaving 16 bases between them. The V gene's germline CDR1 is MNHNS and CDR2 SASEGT.